The clone carrying this TCR beta chain was counted many times. No antigen is known for it. Via MiXCR, TCRdb re-called the RT-PCR reads, giving one row per CDR3 protein. The table has 710,000 or so distinct CDR3 sequences, around 16% seen once. Germline values: CDR1 SGHDT, CDR2 YYEEEE. V lost 0 bases and J lost 2, with 11 bases in between. CDR3 length equals 15 residues. The data were taken from a study of response to subunit inactivated influenza vaccine. Study outcomes and limitations: Researchers suggested that each seasonal influenza vaccination recruits few new T cells.

The chain is built from TRBV5-6 and TRBJ2-5; D not resolved. The TCR comes from a man in his forties or fifties who received an inactivated influenza vaccine. The source was PBMCs from blood, collected 11 to 12 days after vaccination. Written as DNA, the CDR3 is TGTGCCAGCAGCTTGGTGGGGTCTGCACAAGAGACCCAGTACTTC. It specifies CASSLVGSAQETQYF.